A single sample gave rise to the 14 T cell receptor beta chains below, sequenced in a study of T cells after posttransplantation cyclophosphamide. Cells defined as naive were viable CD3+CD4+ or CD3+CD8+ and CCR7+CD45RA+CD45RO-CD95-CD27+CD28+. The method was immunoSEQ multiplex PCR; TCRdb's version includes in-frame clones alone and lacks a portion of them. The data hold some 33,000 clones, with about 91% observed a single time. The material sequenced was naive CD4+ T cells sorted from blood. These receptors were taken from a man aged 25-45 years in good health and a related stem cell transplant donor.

The CDR3 here is CAISESGGGIGYTF. The CDR3 region has the DNA TGTGCCATCAGTGAGTCGGGAGGGGGGATTGGCTACACCTTC. The J gene is TRBJ1-2, the V gene TRBV10-3, with D maybe TRBD1 (6 bases). Looked up from germline, CDR1 is ENHRY and CDR2 is SYGVKD. V was trimmed by 0 bases and J by 7 bases, leaving 12 bases between them. This CDR3 is built from 14 residues.

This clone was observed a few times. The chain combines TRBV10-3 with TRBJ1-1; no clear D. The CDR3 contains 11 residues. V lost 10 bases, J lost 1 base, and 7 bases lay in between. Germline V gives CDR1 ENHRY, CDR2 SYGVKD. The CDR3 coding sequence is TGTGCCACGGGGTCGAACACTGAAGCTTTCTTT. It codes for CATGSNTEAFF.

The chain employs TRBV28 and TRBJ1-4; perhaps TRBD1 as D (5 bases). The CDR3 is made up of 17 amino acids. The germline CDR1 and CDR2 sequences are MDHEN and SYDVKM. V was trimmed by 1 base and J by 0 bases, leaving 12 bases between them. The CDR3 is CASSLLRQGATNEKLFF. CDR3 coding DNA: TGTGCCAGCAGTTTATTACGTCAGGGCGCAACTAATGAAAAACTGTTTTTT.

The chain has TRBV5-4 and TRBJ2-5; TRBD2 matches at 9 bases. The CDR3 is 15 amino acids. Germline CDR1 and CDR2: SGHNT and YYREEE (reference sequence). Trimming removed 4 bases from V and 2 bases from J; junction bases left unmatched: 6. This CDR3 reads CASSGSGGLQETQYF. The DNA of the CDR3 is TGTGCCAGCAGCGGTAGCGGGGGCCTACAAGAGACCCAGTACTTC.

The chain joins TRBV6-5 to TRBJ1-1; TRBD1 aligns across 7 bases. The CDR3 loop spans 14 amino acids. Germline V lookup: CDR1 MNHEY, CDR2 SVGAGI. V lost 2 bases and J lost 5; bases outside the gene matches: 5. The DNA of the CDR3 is TGTGCCAGCAGTTACAGGGACAGTAATACTGAAGCTTTCTTT. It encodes CASSYRDSNTEAFF.

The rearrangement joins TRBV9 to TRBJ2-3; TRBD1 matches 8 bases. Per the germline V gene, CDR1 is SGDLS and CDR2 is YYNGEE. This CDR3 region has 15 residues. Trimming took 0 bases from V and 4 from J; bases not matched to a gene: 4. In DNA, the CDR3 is TGTGCCAGCAGCGTAGACCCACAGGGGGCAGATACGCAGTATTTT. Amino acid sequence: CASSVDPQGADTQYF. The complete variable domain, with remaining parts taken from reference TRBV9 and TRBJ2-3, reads DSGVTQTPKHLITATGQRVTLRCSPRSGDLSVYWYQQSLDQGLQFLIQYYNGEERAKGNILERFSAQQFPDLHSELNLSSLELGDSALYFCASSVDPQGADTQYFGPGTRLTVL.

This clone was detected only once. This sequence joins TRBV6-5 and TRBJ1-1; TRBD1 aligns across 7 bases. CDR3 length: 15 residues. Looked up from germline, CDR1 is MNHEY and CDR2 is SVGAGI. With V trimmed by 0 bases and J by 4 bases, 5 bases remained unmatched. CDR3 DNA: TGTGCCAGCAGTTACTCGACAGGGAGTGGCACTGAAGCTTTCTTT. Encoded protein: CASSYSTGSGTEAFF.

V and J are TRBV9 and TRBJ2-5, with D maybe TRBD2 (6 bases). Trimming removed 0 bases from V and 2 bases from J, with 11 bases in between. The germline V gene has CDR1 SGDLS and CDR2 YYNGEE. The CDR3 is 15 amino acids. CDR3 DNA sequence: TGTGCCAGCAGCGTAGGGCTAGCGCTACAAGAGACCCAGTACTTC. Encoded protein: CASSVGLALQETQYF.

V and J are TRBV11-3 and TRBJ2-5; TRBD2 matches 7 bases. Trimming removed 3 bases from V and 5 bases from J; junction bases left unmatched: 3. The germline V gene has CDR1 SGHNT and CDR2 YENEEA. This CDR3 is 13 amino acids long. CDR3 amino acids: CASSLGGGETQYF. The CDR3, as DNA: TGTGCCAGCAGCTTGGGGGGAGGGGAGACCCAGTACTTC.

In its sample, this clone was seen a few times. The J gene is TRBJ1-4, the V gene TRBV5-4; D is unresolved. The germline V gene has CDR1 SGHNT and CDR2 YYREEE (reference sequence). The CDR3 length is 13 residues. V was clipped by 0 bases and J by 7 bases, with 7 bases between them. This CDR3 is CASSLDRGEKLFF. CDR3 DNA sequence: TGTGCCAGCAGCTTGGATCGGGGTGAAAAACTGTTTTTT.

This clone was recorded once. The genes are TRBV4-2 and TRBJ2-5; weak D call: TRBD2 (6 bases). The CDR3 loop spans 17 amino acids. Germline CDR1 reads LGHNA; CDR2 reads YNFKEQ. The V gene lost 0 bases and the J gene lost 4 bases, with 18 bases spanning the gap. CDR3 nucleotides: TGTGCCAGCAGCCAAGAGCCCCTAGGGTGGAGGGGAGAGACCCAGTACTTC. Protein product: CASSQEPLGWRGETQYF.

CDR3 amino acids: CATSRGASVSQETQYF. The CDR3 DNA sequence: TGTGCCACCAGCAGGGGAGCTAGCGTGAGCCAAGAGACCCAGTACTTC. The rearrangement links TRBV15 to TRBJ2-5, with D possibly matching TRBD2 (6 bases). V shed 3 bases and J shed 1 base, with 15 bases lying between them. The CDR3 sequence is 16 residues long. Germline values: CDR1 LNHNV, CDR2 YYDKDF (reference sequence).

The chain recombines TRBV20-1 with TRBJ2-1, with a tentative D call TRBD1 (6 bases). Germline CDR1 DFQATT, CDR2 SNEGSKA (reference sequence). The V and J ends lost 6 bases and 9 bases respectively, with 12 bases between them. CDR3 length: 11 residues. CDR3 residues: CSADHRAEQFF. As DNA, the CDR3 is TGCAGTGCAGACCACAGGGCTGAGCAGTTCTTC.

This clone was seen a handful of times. CDR3 residues: CASSATQGNTEAFF. CDR3 DNA sequence: TGTGCCAGCAGCGCGACACAGGGGAACACTGAAGCTTTCTTT. The chain uses TRBV7-2 and TRBJ1-1, with D possibly being TRBD1 (6 bases). The germline V gene has CDR1 SGHTA and CDR2 FQGNSA. This CDR3 contains 14 residues. With 5 bases removed from V and 1 base from J, the gap between germline ends came to 11 bases.